The present entry profiles one T cell receptor (beta chain) with its context. Its cognate antigen is unknown. A read error may account for a junction end that differs from germline. The entry originates in a study of cytomegalovirus exposure and HLA in healthy donors. Study observations and caveats: No immune exposure information besides CMV serostatus was available. Sequencing depth across donors, presence/absence analyses assumed, was roughly uniform. Excluded were some V segments that proved indistinguishable, including TRBV6-2 and TRBV6-3.

PCR employed 60 Vbeta and 13 Jbeta primers. In the original analysis: It was a later analysis that counted 79 million or so unique TCR beta chains, of which roughly 11 million were shared. Generated by immunoSEQ multiplex PCR, the TCRdb table keeps only in-frame clones and is missing some. That table gives V, J and clone size, and the DNA gave D and trimming. The sample totals some 60,000 clones. The germline V gene has CDR1 MNHNS and CDR2 SASEGT. This CDR3 comprises 14 residues. Specimen: PBMCs. The origin of this receptor is a man in his thirties or forties in good health and CMV-seropositive. This chain uses TRBV6-1 with TRBJ1-5; a possible D gene is TRBD1 (6 bases). Written as DNA, the CDR3 is TGTGCCAGTGAACAGGGTCAAATCCATCAGCACCAGCATTTT. This codes for CASEQGQIHQHQHF.